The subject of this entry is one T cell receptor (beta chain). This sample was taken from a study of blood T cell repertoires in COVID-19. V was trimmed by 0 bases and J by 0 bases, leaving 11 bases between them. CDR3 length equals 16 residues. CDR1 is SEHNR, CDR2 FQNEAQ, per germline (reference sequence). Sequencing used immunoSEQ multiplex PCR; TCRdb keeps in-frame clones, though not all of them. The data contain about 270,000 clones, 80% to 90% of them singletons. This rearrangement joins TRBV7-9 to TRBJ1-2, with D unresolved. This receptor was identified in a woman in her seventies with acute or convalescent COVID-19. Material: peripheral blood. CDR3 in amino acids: CASSLAITATNYGYTF. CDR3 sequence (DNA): TGTGCCAGCAGCTTAGCGATCACAGCTACTAACTATGGCTACACCTTC.